The present T cell receptor beta chain was sequenced within a study of control samples from healthy donors and cancer patients. Assay used: immunoSEQ multiplex PCR; TCRdb lists only in-frame clones, some missing. The sample has 160,000 or so clones; over 90% are singletons. The CDR3 contains 16 residues. Trimming shortened V by 6 bases and J by 1 base, and 17 bases separated the two germline ends. Germline V gene data show CDR1 as MNHEY and CDR2 as SVGEGT. Sequenced sample: blood. The origin of this receptor is a woman in her thirties in good health. The rearrangement uses TRBV6-2 or TRBV6-3 and TRBJ2-3; perhaps TRBD2 as D (6 bases). CDR3 amino acids: CASSPNTGLGTDTQYF. CDR3 DNA: TGTGCCAGCAGCCCAAACACGGGACTGGGCACAGATACGCAGTATTTT.